One T cell receptor (beta chain) is described in this entry. What it binds is not known. Here immunoSEQ multiplex PCR was the method, and the copy in TCRdb shows in-frame clones only, minus some. The data show 200,000 or so clones, over 85% seen once. This sample stems from a study of T cell responses to AZD1222 COVID-19 vaccine. Study findings and constraints: Scientists sampled the repertoires only once the peak T cell response had passed. Nearly half of unique spike-specific TCRs reportedly avoided B.1.351 and B.1.1.7 mutated regions. Breadth and depth of Spike-specific TCRs rose after two AZD1222 doses.

The length of the CDR3 is 15 residues. Trimming at V came to 2 bases and at J to 2 bases, leaving 4 bases not matched to a gene. Germline CDR1 is WSHSY and CDR2 is SAAADI. This chain connects TRBV10-2 to TRBJ2-7; 9 positions match TRBD2. The TCR comes from an adult who received the AZD1222 COVID-19 vaccine. Source: peripheral blood, taken 28 days after the second AZD1222 dose. In nucleotides, the CDR3 is TGCGCCAGCAGTGAGGGACTAGCGACTACCTACGAGCAGTACTTC. This gives the protein CASSEGLATTYEQYF.